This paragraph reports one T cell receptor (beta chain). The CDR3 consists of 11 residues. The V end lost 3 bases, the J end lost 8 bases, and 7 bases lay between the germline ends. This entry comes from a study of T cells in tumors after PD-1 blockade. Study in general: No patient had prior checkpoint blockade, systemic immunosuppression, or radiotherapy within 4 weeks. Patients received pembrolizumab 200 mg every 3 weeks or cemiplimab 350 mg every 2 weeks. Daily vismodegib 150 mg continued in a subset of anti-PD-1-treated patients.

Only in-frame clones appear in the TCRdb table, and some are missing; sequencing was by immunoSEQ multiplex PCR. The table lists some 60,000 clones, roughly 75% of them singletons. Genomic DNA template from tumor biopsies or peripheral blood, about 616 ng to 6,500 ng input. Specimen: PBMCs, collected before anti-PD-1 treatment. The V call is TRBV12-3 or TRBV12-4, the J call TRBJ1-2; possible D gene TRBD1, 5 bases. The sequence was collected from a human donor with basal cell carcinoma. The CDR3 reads CASSLGVGYTF. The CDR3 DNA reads TGTGCCAGCAGTTTGGGGGTCGGCTACACCTTC.